These 21 T cell receptor beta chains originate from one sample sequenced in a study of post-analysis software for immune sequencing data. Study outcomes and limitations: About five TRBV segments occurring more often in patients than controls included TRBV5-6, TRBV5-1 and TRBV20-1.

No antigen is known for these receptors. Included in the TCR beta cDNA libraries were unique molecular identifiers. Using its own MiXCR run on the PCR reads, TCRdb lists one record per CDR3 protein. The table lists about 820,000 distinct CDR3 sequences, around 53% of them singletons. Sequenced sample: blood. Receptors were obtained from a girl under 18 with multiple sclerosis.

The CDR3 loop reads CATSRVRGRETQYF. As DNA, the CDR3 is TGTGCCACCAGCAGAGTGAGGGGGCGGGAGACCCAGTACTTC. The J gene is TRBJ2-4, the V gene TRBV15; TRBD1 agrees at 7 bases. The DNA end is more similar to TRBJ2-5, so the J call may be wrong. The CDR3 runs 14 residues. In germline, CDR1 is LNHNV, CDR2 YYDKDF (reference sequence).

On this clonotype itself: At one end, the junction sequence differs from germline, possibly due to a read error. The chain joins TRBV12-3 or TRBV12-4 to TRBJ1-1, with D unresolved. CDR3 length: 15 residues. CDR3 coding DNA: TGTGTCAGCAGTGCGACCCCGGTCATGAACACTGAAGCTTTCTTT. Protein product: CVSSATPVMNTEAFF.

V and J are TRBV19 and TRBJ1-2, with D possibly TRBD1 on 5 matching bases. There are 13 residues in the CDR3. From germline, CDR1 is LNHDA and CDR2 SQIVND (reference sequence). V shed 8 bases and J shed 1 base, with 11 bases lying between them. The CDR3 region is CASGTVNNYGYTF. The CDR3 DNA reads TGTGCCAGTGGGACCGTTAATAACTATGGCTACACCTTC.

The rearrangement links TRBV29-1 to TRBJ1-1; D unresolved. Germline CDR1 reads SQVTM; CDR2 reads ANQGSEA. This CDR3 contains 10 residues. Trimming took off 7 bases at V and 3 bases at J, with 6 bases between the two ends. This chain's CDR3 is CSAWDTEAFF. The CDR3, as DNA: TGCAGCGCCTGGGACACTGAAGCTTTCTTT.

This chain links TRBV5-6 with TRBJ1-2, with D perhaps matching TRBD1 (5 bases). This CDR3 has 14 amino acids. The V gene's germline CDR1 is SGHDT and CDR2 YYEEEE. V was trimmed by 2 bases and J by 7 bases, leaving 15 bases between them. Here the CDR3 reads CASSLPGVHSGYTF. The CDR3 DNA reads TGTGCCAGCAGCTTACCGGGGGTCCACAGTGGCTACACCTTC.

This clonotype is a singleton in its sample. One end of the junction fails to match germline, which may point to a read error. The chain recombines TRBV12-3 or TRBV12-4 with TRBJ2-3, with D perhaps TRBD2 (6 bases). The CDR3 totals 16 residues. The CDR3 sequence: CASSSELAGGSDAQYF. CDR3 sequence (DNA): TGTGCCAGCAGTTCCGAACTAGCAGGTGGATCAGATGCGCAGTATTTT.

This clonotype was counted between two and nine times. The chain links TRBV12-3 or TRBV12-4 to TRBJ2-1; 9 bases align to TRBD2. The CDR3 length is 13 residues. The V segment lost 9 bases and the J segment 9 bases; nucleotides outside the gene matches: 9. In nucleotides, the CDR3 is TGTGCCAGTGTCGCCGGGACTAGCTTTGAGCAGTTCTTC. Translation: CASVAGTSFEQFF.

Points on this clonotype: One end of the junction does not line up with germline, which may come from a read error. The rearrangement links TRBV29-1 to TRBJ1-2; maybe TRBD1 (5 bases). Germline loops: CDR1 SQVTM, CDR2 ANQGSEA. The length of the CDR3 is 13 residues. This chain's CDR3 is CSVVGGSNHGYTF. CDR3 nucleotides: TGCAGCGTTGTGGGGGGGTCTAACCATGGCTACACCTTC.

The sample holds one count of this clonotype. J is TRBJ2-7 and V is TRBV20-1, with 7 positions matching TRBD1. J gave up 1 base and V 5 bases, and 11 bases lay outside the gene matches. The germline V gene has CDR1 DFQATT and CDR2 SNEGSKA (reference sequence). The CDR3 contains 15 residues. CDR3 loop: CSAPGQKVSSYEQYF. CDR3 in DNA: TGCAGTGCTCCGGGACAGAAGGTTTCTTCCTACGAGCAGTACTTC.

The chain recombines TRBV6-6 with TRBJ2-5; TRBD1 matches at 8 bases. The J call may be faulty, since TRBJ2-7 better matches the DNA end. This CDR3 has 15 residues. Germline CDR1 MNHNY, CDR2 SVGAGI (reference sequence). The DNA for the CDR3 is TGTGCCAGCAGTTACGGTGGCAGGGGGCTCGACGAGCAGTACTTC. Translating gives CASSYGGRGLDEQYF.

A remark on this clonotype: The junction shows a germline mismatch at one end, possibly a read error. The chain carries TRBV20-1 and TRBJ2-1; 7 nucleotides line up with TRBD1. The CDR3 runs to 13 residues. CDR1 is DFQATT and CDR2 is SNEGSKA in the germline V gene (reference sequence). CDR3 nucleotides: TGCAGTTCTAGGGGGCACCCCTACAATGAGCAGTTCTTC. Residues: CSSRGHPYNEQFF.

This rearrangement joins TRBV20-1 to TRBJ1-2, with D maybe TRBD1 (5 bases). V lost 3 bases and J lost 8, with 13 bases in between. Germline CDR1 is DFQATT and CDR2 is SNEGSKA (reference sequence). CDR3 length equals 12 residues. CDR3 sequence reads: CSARRGEVGYTF. The DNA of the CDR3 is TGCAGTGCTAGGAGAGGGGAAGTAGGCTACACCTTC.

This clonotype has just one count. The CDR3 reads CASSEPGEVDTQYF. The CDR3 nucleotides are TGTGCCAGCAGCGAACCGGGGGAGGTAGATACGCAGTATTTT. The chain links TRBV27 to TRBJ2-3, with a possible D match to TRBD2 (6 bases). From germline, CDR1 is MNHEY and CDR2 SMNVEV (reference sequence). The germline V and J ends were trimmed by 6 bases and 5 bases, with 15 bases remaining between them. CDR3 length: 14 residues.

This chain connects TRBV9 to TRBJ2-2, with D unresolved. The CDR3 consists of 14 residues. CDR1 and CDR2 from the germline V gene are SGDLS and YYNGEE. V was shortened by 0 bases and J by 6 bases, with 9 bases between the two germline ends. The CDR3 protein is CASSVVSGSGELFF. The DNA for the CDR3 is TGTGCCAGCAGCGTAGTCTCTGGTTCCGGGGAGCTGTTTTTT. Full variable domain (missing parts from reference TRBV9 and TRBJ2-2): DSGVTQTPKHLITATGQRVTLRCSPRSGDLSVYWYQQSLDQGLQFLIQYYNGEERAKGNILERFSAQQFPDLHSELNLSSLELGDSALYFCASSVVSGSGELFFGEGSRLTVL.

The chain links TRBV30 to TRBJ2-7; possibly TRBD2 for D (6 bases). The CDR3 totals 13 residues. Germline lookup yields CDR1 GTSNPN and CDR2 SVGIG (reference sequence). With 5 bases removed from V and 1 base from J, the gap between germline ends came to 12 bases. Here the CDR3 reads CAWHTGTSYEQYF. As DNA, the CDR3 is TGTGCCTGGCACACCGGGACTTCCTACGAGCAGTACTTC.

This clonotype was recorded a few times. The chain is built from TRBV20-1 and TRBJ2-5, with a possible D match to TRBD2 (6 bases). Germline assignment: CDR1 DFQATT and CDR2 SNEGSKA (reference sequence). V was pared by 6 bases and J by 1 base, with 15 bases between. The CDR3 contains 14 residues. The CDR3 region has the DNA TGCAGTGCGTCTGGAGGGGTGCGCCAAGAGACCCAGTACTTC. Amino acid sequence: CSASGGVRQETQYF.

The chain uses TRBV7-6 and TRBJ2-1; 9 bases map to TRBD2. The germline gives CDR1 SGHVS, CDR2 FNYEAQ. This CDR3 spans 15 amino acids. V lost 3 bases, J lost 5 bases, and 5 bases stayed unmatched. CDR3 region: CASSLPGLANNEQFF. In nucleotides, the CDR3 is TGTGCCAGCAGCTTGCCGGGACTAGCTAACAATGAGCAGTTCTTC.

Only a few counts were recorded for this clonotype. The chain recombines TRBV20-1 with TRBJ2-5; possible D gene TRBD2, 6 bases. Germline-derived CDR1 and CDR2 are DFQATT and SNEGSKA (reference sequence). The CDR3 has 13 amino acids. V shed 5 bases and J shed 2 bases, with 12 bases lying between them. In DNA, the CDR3 is TGCAGTGCTTATGGACTAATTCAAGAGACCCAGTACTTC. Its translation is CSAYGLIQETQYF.

V and J are TRBV10-1 and TRBJ2-1, with TRBD2 matching 8 bases. Germline V gene sequence: CDR1 WNHNN, CDR2 SYGVQD (reference sequence). V trimming: 1 base; J trimming: 9 bases; junction bases outside the gene matches: 8. The CDR3 extends over 15 amino acids. The CDR3: CASSEFGRGGGEQFF. The CDR3 nucleotides read TGCGCCAGCAGTGAGTTCGGGAGGGGGGGAGGTGAGCAGTTCTTC.

The rearrangement links TRBV20-1 to TRBJ2-3; D might be TRBD1 (5 bases). Germline CDR1 and CDR2: DFQATT and SNEGSKA (reference sequence). This CDR3 contains 13 residues. Trimming removed 6 bases at V and 3 bases at J, with 13 bases between. CDR3 DNA sequence: TGCAGTGCCCATCGGCAGGGTACAGATACGCAGTATTTT. Amino acid sequence: CSAHRQGTDTQYF.

The V gene is TRBV20-1, the J gene TRBJ1-5; possible D gene TRBD1, 5 bases. In germline, CDR1 is DFQATT, CDR2 SNEGSKA (reference sequence). The CDR3 is made up of 16 amino acids. The V and J ends lost 0 bases and 2 bases respectively, with 14 bases between them. The CDR3 bases are TGCAGTGCTAGAGAAGGGACCTCAAGGGGCAATCAGCCCCAGCATTTT. Its translation is CSAREGTSRGNQPQHF.